This T cell receptor (delta chain) was sequenced for a study of gamma-delta chains in newborns, infants, children. TCRdb re-called clones from the reads using CATT. This sample carries fewer than 2,000 delta-chain clones, around 7.6% of them seen once, and the ten largest clones take approximately 15%. This clone showed up just a few times. A far more abundant clone sits one base away, making this likely a read error. The sample has other DNA sequences that encode this CDR3 too. The sequencing sample was made of blood. The origin of this receptor is a child who was a newborn, infant or young child, either healthy, febrile or measles-vaccinated (not recorded which).

The CDR3 region has the DNA TGTGCCTGCGACACCTGGGGGATGACAGCACAACTCTTCTTT. Its translation is CACDTWGMTAQLFF. V and J are TRDV2 and TRDJ2, with 8 nucleotides matching TRDD3. CDR1 and CDR2 (germline): GEAIGNYY, EKD. The CDR3 loop spans 14 amino acids.